This T cell receptor beta chain originates from a study of cytomegalovirus exposure and HLA in healthy donors. Study findings and constraints: A later analysis reported that several of the most significant clusters appeared to be linked to common viral pathogens, among them Epstein-Barr virus. For presence/absence analyses, sequencing depth was assumed to be roughly uniform across donors. Researchers counted over 150 TCR beta chains as cytomegalovirus-associated. Later work found that TCR association rates differed between HLA loci; DRB1 had the most and HLA-C the fewest.

This PCR relied on a set of 60 Vbeta primers and 13 Jbeta primers. Repertoires were generated with immunoSEQ multiplex PCR, while TCRdb's copy carries only in-frame clones and drops some. The table shows some 120,000 clones, with over 65% occurring only once. Trimming cost V 4 bases and J 0 bases; bases outside gene matches: 15. This CDR3 is 19 amino acids long. CDR1 and CDR2 from the germline V gene are SGHDT and YYEEEE. A note on this clone: Antigen specificity is unknown.

This receptor was obtained from a man aged 18 to 29 in good health and CMV-seronegative. The V call is TRBV5-6, the J call TRBJ1-3; TRBD1 matches at 8 bases. Sequenced material: PBMCs. The CDR3 DNA reads TGTGCCAGCAGCCGTTATGGGACAGGACTTAGCAACTCTGGAAACACCATATATTTT. This encodes CASSRYGTGLSNSGNTIYF.